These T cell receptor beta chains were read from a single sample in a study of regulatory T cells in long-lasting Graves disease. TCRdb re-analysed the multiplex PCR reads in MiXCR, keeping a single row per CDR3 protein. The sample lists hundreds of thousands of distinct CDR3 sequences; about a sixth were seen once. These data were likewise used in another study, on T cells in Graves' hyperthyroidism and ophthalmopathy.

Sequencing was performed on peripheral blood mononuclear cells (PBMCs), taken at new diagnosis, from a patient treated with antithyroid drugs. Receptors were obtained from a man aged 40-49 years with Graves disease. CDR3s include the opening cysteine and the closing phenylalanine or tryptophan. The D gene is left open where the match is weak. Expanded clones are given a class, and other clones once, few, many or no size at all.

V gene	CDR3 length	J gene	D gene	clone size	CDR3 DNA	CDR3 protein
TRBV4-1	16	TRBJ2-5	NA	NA	TGCGCCAGCAGCCGCCGCCCGCTGAGGTACCAAGAGACCCAGTACTTC	CASSRRPLRYQETQYF
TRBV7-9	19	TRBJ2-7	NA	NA	TGCGCCAGCAGCCAATTCCCCTTGGTGGCGCAGGGCAGGAGGTACGAGCAGTACTTC	CASSQFPLVAQGRRYEQYF
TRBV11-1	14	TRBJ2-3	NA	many	TGTGCCAGCAGGCCCGATTCCACCGGGGATACGCAGTATTTT	CASRPDSTGDTQYF
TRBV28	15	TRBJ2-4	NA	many	TGTGCCAGCAGCTCAAGCGAACTAGCCAAAAACATTCAGTACTTC	CASSSSELAKNIQYF
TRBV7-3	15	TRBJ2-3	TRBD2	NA	TGTGCCAGCAGCGCTAGCGGGAGTAGCACAGATACGCAGTATTTT	CASSASGSSTDTQYF
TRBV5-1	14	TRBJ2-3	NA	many	TGCGCCAGCAGCGGGACTGCCAGCACAGATACGCAGTATTTT	CASSGTASTDTQYF
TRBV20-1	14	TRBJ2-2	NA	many	TGCAGTGCTCCCCGGAGTAGTCAGGCCGGGGAGCTGTTTTTT	CSAPRSSQAGELFF
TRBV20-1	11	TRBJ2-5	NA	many	TGCAGTGCTTTCCTTGACCGGACCCAGTACTTC	CSAFLDRTQYF
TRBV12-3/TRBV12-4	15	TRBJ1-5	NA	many	TGTGCCAGCACTATTACGGGGGGAGTCGATCAGCCCCAGCATTTT	CASTITGGVDQPQHF
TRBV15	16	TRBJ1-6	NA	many	TGTGCCACCAGCCGAGGGGACCAGTGGCGTAATTCACCCCTCCACTTT	CATSRGDQWRNSPLHF
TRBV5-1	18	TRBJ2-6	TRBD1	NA	TGCGCCAGCAGCTTTGCGGGGACAGGGGGCGCTGGGGCCAACGTCCTGACTTTC	CASSFAGTGGAGANVLTF
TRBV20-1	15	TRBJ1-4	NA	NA	TGCAGTGCTAGAGAGGGGACGGTCGCGGGACAAAAACTGTTTTTT	CSAREGTVAGQKLFF
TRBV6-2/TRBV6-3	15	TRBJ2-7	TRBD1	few	TGTGCCAGCAGTTATGAGACAGGGGGCATTTACGAGCAGTACTTC	CASSYETGGIYEQYF
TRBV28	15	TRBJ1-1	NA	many	TGTGCCAGCAGCCCTGAAGCTACAAGGCACACTGAAGCTTTCTTT	CASSPEATRHTEAFF
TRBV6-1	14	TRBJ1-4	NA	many	TGTGCCACAGGCCCTTGGCGGAATAATGAAAAACTGTTTTTT	CATGPWRNNEKLFF
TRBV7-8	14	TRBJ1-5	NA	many	TGTGCCAGCAGCAAGGACTCAGGCAATCAGCCCCAGCATTTT	CASSKDSGNQPQHF
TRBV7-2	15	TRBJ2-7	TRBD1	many	TGTGCCAGCAGCTTGGATAGGGACAGAACCTACGAGCAGTACTTC	CASSLDRDRTYEQYF
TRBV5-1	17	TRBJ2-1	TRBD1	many	TGCGCCAGCAGCTACCCGACAGGGCAAAGGTTTGTAGATGAGCAGTTCTTC	CASSYPTGQRFVDEQFF